The 17 T cell receptor beta chains given below trace back to one sample, sequenced in a study of blood T cells in healthy people across ages. Sample-barcoded 5' priming and a J-beta primer mix drove a second PCR of 7 to 11 cycles. TCRdb re-called the 5' RACE reads with MiXCR, one entry per CDR3 protein. This table has about 1.6 million distinct CDR3 sequences, roughly 32% appearing once. The specimen sequenced was blood. These receptors were collected from a woman under 40 in good health.

This clonotype was seen a handful of times. The chain joins TRBV5-1 to TRBJ1-1; D gene uncertain. There are 14 residues in the CDR3. The V end lost 2 bases, the J end lost 1 base, and 9 bases lay between the germline ends. Germline V gene data show CDR1 as SGHRS and CDR2 as YFSETQ. CDR3 residues: CASSLWDPNTEAFF. In nucleotides, the CDR3 is TGCGCCAGCAGCTTATGGGATCCGAACACTGAAGCTTTCTTT.

The V gene is TRBV7-8, the J gene TRBJ2-3; tentatively, D is TRBD1 or TRBD2 (5 bases each). The germline V gene encodes CDR1 SGHVS and CDR2 FQNEAQ. The CDR3 extends over 16 amino acids. Trimming shortened V by 4 bases and J by 5 bases, and 19 bases separated the two germline ends. CDR3 nucleotides: TGTGCCAGCAGCTCCCTGGACCTGGGGGTGAGAGATACGCAGTATTTT. Amino acid sequence: CASSSLDLGVRDTQYF. Using reference TRBV7-8 and TRBJ2-3 for the parts outside the CDR3, the full variable domain is GAGVSQSPRYKVAKRGQDVALRCDPISGHVSLFWYQQALGQGPEFLTYFQNEAQLDKSGLPSDRFFAERPEGSVSTLKIQRTQQEDSAVYLCASSSLDLGVRDTQYFGPGTRLTVL.

The J gene is TRBJ2-3, the V gene TRBV12-3 or TRBV12-4, with no clear D. CDR3 size: 16 residues. V lost 2 bases to trimming and J lost 6 bases, with 18 bases between them. The CDR3 loop reads CASSLQKTLFGDTQYF. CDR3 in DNA: TGTGCCAGCAGTTTACAAAAGACCCTTTTCGGGGATACGCAGTATTTT.

Remarks on this clonotype: The junction shows a germline mismatch at one end, possibly a read error. CDR3 DNA: TGTGCCAGCAGCATGGGGTCCTACAAGCAGTACTTC. Its protein is CASSMGSYKQYF. The chain is built from TRBV7-9 and TRBJ2-7, with unresolved D. CDR3 length: 12 amino acids. Germline V gene data show CDR1 as SEHNR and CDR2 as FQNEAQ (reference sequence).

As regards this clonotype: The junction shows a germline mismatch at one end, possibly a read error. The rearrangement joins TRBV6-5 to TRBJ2-1; the match to TRBD2 covers 7 bases. The germline CDR1 and CDR2 sequences are MNHEY and SVGAGI. This CDR3 spans 15 amino acids. CDR3: CASSYLAGEINGQFF. As DNA, the CDR3 is TGTGCCAGCAGTTACCTGGCGGGAGAAATTAATGGGCAGTTCTTC.

A few counts support this clonotype. This sequence joins TRBV7-2 and TRBJ2-3; D unclear. The CDR3 length is 11 residues. Germline V CDR1 and CDR2: SGHTA, FQGNSA. Trimming took 5 bases from V and 9 from J, leaving 9 bases between them. The CDR3 coding sequence is TGTGCCAGCAGCCAGAAAGGGACGCAGTATTTT. Residues: CASSQKGTQYF.

This clonotype occurred a few times. The genes are TRBV6-1 and TRBJ2-3; 8 nucleotides line up with TRBD1. Germline V gene lookup returns CDR1 MNHNS and CDR2 SASEGT. J was trimmed by 6 bases and V by 5 bases; bases with no gene match: 13. This CDR3 has 16 amino acids. The CDR3 nucleotides are TGTGCCAGCAGTCCTCCAGGGGGCGGGTGGGTGGATACGCAGTATTTT. Residues: CASSPPGGGWVDTQYF.

The rearrangement uses TRBV9 and TRBJ2-1, with D possibly matching TRBD1 (5 bases). The CDR3 contains 13 residues. V was clipped by 4 bases and J by 15 bases, with 20 bases between them. Looked up from germline, CDR1 is SGDLS and CDR2 is YYNGEE. This chain's CDR3 is CASSPQTALGMFF. CDR3 DNA: TGTGCCAGCAGCCCGCAGACAGCTCTGGGGATGTTCTTC.

This clonotype came up a few times. The rearrangement uses TRBV6-1 and TRBJ2-1, with D maybe TRBD2 (6 bases). The V and J ends lost 1 base and 11 bases respectively, with 15 bases between them. CDR3 length equals 14 residues. CDR1 MNHNS and CDR2 SASEGT come from the germline V gene. CDR3 sequence reads: CASSEVVRGTQQFF. The CDR3 region has the DNA TGTGCCAGCAGTGAAGTAGTACGGGGGACTCAGCAGTTCTTC.

Only a few counts were recorded for this clonotype. The rearrangement joins TRBV7-9 to TRBJ2-5, with 8 bases fitting TRBD2. This CDR3 spans 14 amino acids. CDR1 is SEHNR and CDR2 is FQNEAQ in the germline V gene (reference sequence). Trimming removed 5 bases from V and 2 bases from J; junction bases left unmatched: 4. CDR3 residues: CASSTGGAQETQYF. CDR3 coding DNA: TGTGCCAGCAGCACGGGAGGGGCTCAAGAGACCCAGTACTTC. Full variable domain (rest looked up from reference TRBV7-9 and TRBJ2-5): DTGVSQNPRHKITKRGQNVTFRCDPISEHNRLYWYRQTLGQGPEFLTYFQNEAQLEKSRLLSDRFSAERPKGSFSTLEIQRTEQGDSAMYLCASSTGGAQETQYFGPGTRLLVL.

The J gene is TRBJ2-7, the V gene TRBV28; unclear D gene. Germline V lookup: CDR1 MDHEN, CDR2 SYDVKM. The V end lost 1 base, the J end lost 2 bases, and 9 bases lay between the germline ends. The CDR3 length is 14 residues. CDR3 residues: CASSLYRAPYEQYF. Written as DNA, the CDR3 is TGTGCCAGCAGTTTATACCGGGCCCCCTACGAGCAGTACTTC.

In this sample, this clonotype turned up a few times. The chain couples TRBV6-6 to TRBJ1-5; 7 positions match TRBD1. V lost 6 bases to trimming and J lost 2 bases; unmatched junction nucleotides: 10. CDR1 and CDR2 (germline): MNHNY, SVGAGI (reference sequence). This CDR3 has 16 residues. The CDR3 DNA follows: TGTGCCAGCAGGACCGACAGGGAAGGCGGCAATCAGCCCCAGCATTTT. Translated, it gives CASRTDREGGNQPQHF.

This chain's CDR3 is CASRGPNQPQHF. The CDR3 region has the DNA TGTGCCAGCAGGGGTCCCAATCAGCCCCAGCATTTT. This sequence joins TRBV6-2 or TRBV6-3 and TRBJ1-5; D not certain. V was shortened by 6 bases and J by 3 bases, with 6 bases between the two germline ends. CDR1 is MNHEY and CDR2 is SVGEGT in the germline V gene. The CDR3 spans 12 residues.

The chain recombines TRBV7-2 with TRBJ2-7, with D hard to call. This CDR3 is 15 amino acids long. Between the trimmed V and J ends, which lost 5 bases and 2 bases, there was a span of 16 bases. Germline V gives CDR1 SGHTA, CDR2 FQGNSA. CDR3 amino acids: CASSAGPNEAYEQYF. CDR3 sequence (DNA): TGTGCCAGCAGCGCCGGGCCCAATGAGGCCTACGAGCAGTACTTC.

This chain links TRBV9 with TRBJ2-3, with 9 nucleotides matching TRBD2. This CDR3 contains 15 residues. The germline V gene encodes CDR1 SGDLS and CDR2 YYNGEE. J lost 5 bases, V lost 3 bases, and 7 bases had no gene match. The CDR3 region is CASSAGGAGGDTQYF. DNA of the CDR3: TGTGCCAGCAGCGCGGGGGGAGCGGGAGGAGATACGCAGTATTTT.

The chain employs TRBV5-1 and TRBJ2-3; D possibly corresponds to TRBD2 (5 bases). Germline V gene data show CDR1 as SGHRS and CDR2 as YFSETQ. Trimming shortened V by 3 bases and J by 0 bases, and 14 bases separated the two germline ends. CDR3 length: 16 residues. Here the CDR3 DNA reads TGCGCCAGCAGCTCAACTAGGCCTTCTAGCACAGATACGCAGTATTTT. Translation gives CASSSTRPSSTDTQYF.

This rearrangement joins TRBV7-9 to TRBJ1-5; D unresolved. This CDR3 has 15 residues. V was shortened by 0 bases and J by 6 bases, with 12 bases between the two germline ends. Germline-derived CDR1 and CDR2 are SEHNR and FQNEAQ (reference sequence). This chain's CDR3 is CASSLASWAGQPQHF. DNA for the CDR3: TGTGCCAGCAGCTTAGCGTCGTGGGCTGGTCAGCCCCAGCATTTT.